Listed here is a single T cell receptor (beta chain). As yet, its antigen is unknown. The data derive from a study of T cell repertoires in cytomegalovirus infection. Overall study findings and caveats: The study found HLA-C-restricted CMV-specific TCR beta clonotypes dominating the ex vivo response.

TCRdb re-analysed the reads in MiXCR, keeping a single row per CDR3 protein. The table has approximately 550,000 distinct CDR3 sequences, approximately 15% seen once. Germline CDR1 reads SEHNR; CDR2 reads FQNEAQ (reference sequence). Trimming stripped 5 bases from V and 1 base from J, with 17 bases between. The CDR3 totals 16 residues. The TCR comes from a human donor in good health (CMV status not recorded). Some clones in this sample may be carry-over from other donors' samples. The V and J genes are TRBV7-9 and TRBJ2-5; D possibly corresponds to TRBD2 (6 bases). Sample: CD8+ T cells from PBMCs. The CDR3 sequence: CASSPIGDWVQETQYF. The DNA of the CDR3 is TGTGCCAGCAGCCCCATAGGGGACTGGGTCCAAGAGACCCAGTACTTC.